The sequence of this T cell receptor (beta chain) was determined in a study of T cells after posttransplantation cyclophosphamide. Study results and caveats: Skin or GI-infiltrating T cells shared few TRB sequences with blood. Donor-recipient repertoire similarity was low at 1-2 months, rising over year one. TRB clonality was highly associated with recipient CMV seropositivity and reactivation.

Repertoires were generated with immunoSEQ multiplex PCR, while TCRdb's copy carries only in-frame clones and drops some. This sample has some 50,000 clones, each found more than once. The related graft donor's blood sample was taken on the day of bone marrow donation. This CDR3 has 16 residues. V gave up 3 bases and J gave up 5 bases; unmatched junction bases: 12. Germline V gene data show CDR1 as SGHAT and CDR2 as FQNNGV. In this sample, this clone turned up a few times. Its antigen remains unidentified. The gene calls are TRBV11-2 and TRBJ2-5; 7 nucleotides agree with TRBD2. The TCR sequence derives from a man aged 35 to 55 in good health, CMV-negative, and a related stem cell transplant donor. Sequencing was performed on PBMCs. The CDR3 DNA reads TGTGCCAGCAGCTTTTGGGGGGGAGCGGGGAGGGAGACCCAGTACTTC. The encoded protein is CASSFWGGAGRETQYF.